This T cell receptor (beta chain) stems from a study of T-cell reconstitution after alpha-beta-depleted transplantation in children. General study points: Several hundred expanded graft clones reportedly were the source of alpha-beta T cells about two months after transplant. Newly produced T cells mostly provided counts and TCRbeta diversity after one year, as hyperexpanded clones declined.

Germline assignment: CDR1 LNHNV and CDR2 YYDKDF (reference sequence). V dropped 6 bases and J dropped 4; count of bases not matched to a gene: 2. The CDR3 runs to 12 residues. Unique molecular identifiers were incorporated into the prepared TCRbeta library. MiXCR, run by TCRdb on the PCR reads, gives a single entry per CDR3 protein. This table has more than 40,000 distinct CDR3 sequences, roughly 8.7% appearing once. Many counts were recorded for this clonotype. Its antigen is not identified. Material: PBMCs, mostly from graft donor cells, obtained 60 days after TCRalphabeta/CD19-depleted stem cell transplant. The genes are TRBV15 and TRBJ2-5; 7 bases line up with TRBD1. This clonotype was sampled from a male patient between 2 and 15 years old who had a stem cell transplant for chronic granulomatous disease, so the T cells may come from the graft donor. CDR3: CATRNRGETQYF. CDR3 in DNA: TGTGCCACCAGGAACAGGGGAGAGACCCAGTACTTC. Complete variable domain (other parts from reference TRBV15 and TRBJ2-5): DAMVIQNPRYQVTQFGKPVTLSCSQTLNHNVMYWYQQKSSQAPKLLFHYYDKDFNNEADTPDNFQSRRPNTSFCFLDIRSPGLGDTAMYLCATRNRGETQYFGPGTRLLVL.